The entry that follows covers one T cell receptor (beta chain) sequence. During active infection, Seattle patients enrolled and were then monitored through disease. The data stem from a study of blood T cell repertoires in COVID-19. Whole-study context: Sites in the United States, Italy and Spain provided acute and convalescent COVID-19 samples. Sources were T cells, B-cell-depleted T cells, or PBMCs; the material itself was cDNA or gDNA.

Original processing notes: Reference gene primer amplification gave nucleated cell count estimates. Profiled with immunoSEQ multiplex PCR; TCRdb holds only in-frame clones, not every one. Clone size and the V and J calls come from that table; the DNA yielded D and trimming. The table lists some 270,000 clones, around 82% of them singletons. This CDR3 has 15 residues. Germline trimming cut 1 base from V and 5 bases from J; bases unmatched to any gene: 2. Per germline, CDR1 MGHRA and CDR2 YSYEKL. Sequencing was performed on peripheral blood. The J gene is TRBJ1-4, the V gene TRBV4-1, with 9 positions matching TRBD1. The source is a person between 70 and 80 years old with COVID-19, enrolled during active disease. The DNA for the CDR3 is TGCGCCAGCAGCCAAGCTGACAGGGGGAATGAAAAACTGTTTTTT. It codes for CASSQADRGNEKLFF.